This T cell receptor beta chain originates from a study of T cell responses to AZD1222 COVID-19 vaccine. Sequencing was performed with immunoSEQ multiplex PCR; in TCRdb, only in-frame clones are kept and a portion is missing. The repertoire holds 160,000 or so clones, with 80% to 90% as singletons. Points from the study as a whole: With two AZD1222 doses given, Spike-specific TCR breadth and depth both rose.

Comments on this clone: Its antigen is as yet unknown.

Trimming removed 5 bases at V and 4 bases at J, with 9 bases between. This CDR3 comprises 13 residues. Germline assignment: CDR1 KGHSH and CDR2 LQKENI. The sample here was peripheral blood, taken 28 days after the second dose of the MenACWY control vaccine. This TCR came from an adult who received the MenACWY meningococcal vaccine as a control. This chain connects TRBV18 to TRBJ1-5; D ambiguous. The CDR3 nucleotides read TGTGCCAGCTCAACAGACTTTAATCAGCCCCAGCATTTT. It encodes CASSTDFNQPQHF.